The source of this TCR beta chain is a study of T cell changes during pregnancy in multiple sclerosis. Generated by immunoSEQ multiplex PCR, the TCRdb table keeps only in-frame clones and is missing some. The sample has 65,000 to 70,000 clones; approximately 92% are singletons. This clone has a single count. This CDR3 region has 15 residues. Trimming pared 6 bases from V and 2 bases from J, leaving 17 bases between. CDR1 is LGHNA and CDR2 is YNFKEQ in the germline V gene. Here the sequenced sample was peripheral blood, taken in the third trimester of pregnancy. The chain employs TRBV4-2 and TRBJ2-7; perhaps TRBD1 as D (5 bases). This receptor was obtained from a female donor in good health, enrolled as a control in a pregnancy study. CDR3 protein: CASSPTKTAPYEQYF. The DNA of the CDR3 is TGTGCCAGCAGTCCGACAAAGACAGCACCCTACGAGCAGTACTTC.